This T cell receptor beta chain was identified during a study of blood T cell repertoires in COVID-19. Study in general: Italy, Spain and the United States were the sources of the convalescent and acute COVID-19 samples. Sources were T cells, B-cell-depleted T cells, or PBMCs; the material itself was cDNA or gDNA.

Per the original data handling: Counts of nucleated cells, estimated from reference gene primer amplification, were obtained. Profiling relied on immunoSEQ multiplex PCR, and the TCRdb table lists in-frame clones only, not all of them. V and J calls and clone size are given by that table; D and trimming were obtained from the DNA. The sample records around 300,000 clones, 90% being singletons. Two negative PCRs, clearance, or symptom resolution characterized the recovered Cohort 3 donors. The CDR3 has 15 amino acids. Germline CDR1 SGHNT, CDR2 YYREEE (reference sequence). Between the trimmed V and J ends, which lost 1 base and 4 bases, there was a span of 13 bases.

The sequencing input was PBMCs or T cells enriched from blood (not recorded which). The sequence was collected from a woman in her 30s who had recovered from COVID-19. The chain has TRBV5-4 and TRBJ2-3; D may be TRBD2 (6 bases). CDR3: CASSLSSVLADTQYF. CDR3 coding DNA: TGTGCCAGCAGCTTGTCTAGCGTGTTGGCAGATACGCAGTATTTT. Complete variable domain (other parts from reference TRBV5-4 and TRBJ2-3): ETGVTQSPTHLIKTRGQQVTLRCSSQSGHNTVSWYQQALGQGPQFIFQYYREEENGRGNFPPRFSGLQFPNYSSELNVNALELDDSALYLCASSLSSVLADTQYFGPGTRLTVL.